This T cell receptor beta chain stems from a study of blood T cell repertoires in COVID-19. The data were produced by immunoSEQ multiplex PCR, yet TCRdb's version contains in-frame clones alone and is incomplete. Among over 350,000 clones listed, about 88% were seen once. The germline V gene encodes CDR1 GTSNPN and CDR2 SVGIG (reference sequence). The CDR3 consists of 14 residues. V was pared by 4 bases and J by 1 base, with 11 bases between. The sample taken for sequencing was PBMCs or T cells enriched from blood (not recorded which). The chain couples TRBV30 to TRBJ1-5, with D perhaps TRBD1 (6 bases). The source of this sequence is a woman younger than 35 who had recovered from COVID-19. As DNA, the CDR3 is TGTGCCTGGACTTTACAGGGCAGCAATCAGCCCCAGCATTTT. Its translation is CAWTLQGSNQPQHF.